The entry below describes one T cell receptor (beta chain). The CDR3 runs 14 residues. With 8 bases clipped from V and 10 bases from J, the junction kept 9 bases outside the gene matches. Looked up from germline, CDR1 is WNHNN and CDR2 is SYGVQD (reference sequence). This sample is part of a study of blood T cell repertoires in COVID-19. Study-level background: Spain, Italy and the United States supplied samples that represented acute and convalescent COVID-19.

TCRdb's copy holds only in-frame clones and misses some; the assay was immunoSEQ multiplex PCR. The table lists about 380,000 clones, 81% of them singletons. This sequence was found in a human donor with acute or convalescent COVID-19. The donor label of this sample is uncertain. Sequencing used peripheral blood. V usage is TRBV10-1 and J usage is TRBJ2-1, with 12 bases fitting TRBD1. The DNA for the CDR3 is TGCGCCAGCGGGACAGGGGGCACGACAGGGGAGCAGTTCTTC. Its translation: CASGTGGTTGEQFF.